This entry lists 26 T cell receptor beta chains sequenced from one sample in a study of blood T cell repertoires in COVID-19. Assay: immunoSEQ multiplex PCR; the TCRdb copy retains only in-frame clones and omits some. This table holds 130,000 to 150,000 clones, roughly four fifths found once. The specimen was peripheral blood. The receptors stem from a woman older than 75 in a cohort sampled during active or convalescent COVID-19.

The chain recombines TRBV5-1 with TRBJ2-7, with 8 bases matching TRBD1. V shed 2 bases, J shed 0 bases, and the junction held 4 bases outside the gene matches. Germline loops: CDR1 SGHRS, CDR2 YFSETQ. The CDR3 is 15 residues long. The CDR3 nucleotides are TGCGCCAGCAGCTTATCCGGACAGGGCTCCTACGAGCAGTACTTC. Its protein is CASSLSGQGSYEQYF.

This chain links TRBV3-1 (or the pseudogene TRBV3-2) with TRBJ2-3; weak D call: TRBD2 (5 bases). Between the trimmed V and J ends, which lost 7 bases and 2 bases, there was a span of 13 bases. The CDR3 is 14 amino acids. Looked up from germline, CDR1 is LGHDT and CDR2 is YNNKEL (reference sequence). The CDR3 nucleotides read TGTGCCAGCAAAATAGGACTTTCCACAGATACGCAGTATTTT. The encoded protein is CASKIGLSTDTQYF.

This clone occurred a few times. The rearrangement joins TRBV2 to TRBJ2-2; D is unclear. This CDR3 contains 15 residues. Between the trimmed V and J ends, which lost 0 bases and 3 bases, there was a span of 8 bases. The germline V gene has CDR1 SNHLY and CDR2 FYNNEI. This CDR3 is CASSEATAYTGELFF. CDR3 in DNA: TGTGCCAGCAGTGAAGCCACAGCCTACACCGGGGAGCTGTTTTTT.

The chain uses TRBV15 and TRBJ1-6; D is unclear. The CDR3 extends over 12 amino acids. V dropped 5 bases and J dropped 9 bases, with 8 bases sitting between them. Germline CDR1 reads LNHNV; CDR2 reads YYDKDF (reference sequence). The CDR3 DNA reads as TGTGCCACCAGCGTGCGAGGTTCACCCCTCCACTTT. It is translated as CATSVRGSPLHF.

The J gene is TRBJ1-2, the V gene TRBV19; 7 bases line up with TRBD1. J lost 0 bases, V lost 8 bases, and 9 bases had no gene match. The germline gives CDR1 LNHDA, CDR2 SQIVND (reference sequence). The CDR3 has 15 residues. The CDR3 sequence: CASGDSTLSNYGYTF. DNA for the CDR3: TGTGCCAGTGGGGACAGCACCCTTTCTAACTATGGCTACACCTTC.

This rearrangement joins TRBV7-2 to TRBJ2-1, with D possibly being TRBD1 (6 bases). Germline CDR1 SGHTA, CDR2 FQGNSA. With 2 bases removed from V and 4 bases from J, the gap between germline ends came to 15 bases. The CDR3 is 16 residues long. CDR3 in amino acids: CASSLRWDTYYNEQFF. The CDR3 DNA reads TGTGCCAGCAGCTTACGATGGGACACCTATTACAATGAGCAGTTCTTC. Looking up the rest from reference TRBV7-2 and TRBJ2-1 gives the full variable domain: GAGVSQSPSNKVTEKGKDVELRCDPISGHTALYWYRQSLGQGLEFLIYFQGNSAPDKSGLPSDRFSAERTGGSVSTLTIQRTQQEDSAVYLCASSLRWDTYYNEQFFGPGTRLTVL.

In its sample, this clone was seen a few times. This chain joins TRBV18 and TRBJ2-1; tentative D call: TRBD2 (6 bases). Germline loops: CDR1 KGHSH, CDR2 LQKENI. V lost 3 bases and J 0 bases, leaving 9 bases between the germline ends. This CDR3 is 15 amino acids long. The DNA of the CDR3 is TGTGCCAGCTCACCCCTAGCGAGCTCCTACAATGAGCAGTTCTTC. Residues: CASSPLASSYNEQFF.

This rearrangement joins TRBV6-5 to TRBJ1-2; TRBD1 might be the D (5 bases). The CDR3 consists of 11 residues. V dropped 8 bases and J dropped 4 bases, with 8 bases sitting between them. Per germline, CDR1 MNHEY and CDR2 SVGAGI. The CDR3 is CASGRGYGYTF. The CDR3 DNA reads TGTGCCAGCGGAAGGGGCTATGGCTACACCTTC.

The chain is built from TRBV15 and TRBJ1-4; D remains ambiguous. Germline CDR1 and CDR2: LNHNV and YYDKDF (reference sequence). Trimming took off 3 bases at V and 11 bases at J, with 25 bases between the two ends. The CDR3 loop spans 17 amino acids. CDR3 region: CATSRRAGRLKREKLFF. The CDR3 bases are TGTGCCACCAGCAGGAGGGCCGGACGGCTAAAGCGGGAGAAACTGTTTTTT.

This chain's CDR3 is CASSYIPGLAGQKYF. The CDR3 DNA is TGCGCCAGCAGCTACATTCCGGGACTAGCGGGCCAGAAGTACTTC. The chain recombines TRBV5-1 with TRBJ2-5; the match to TRBD2 covers 12 bases. After removal of 3 bases from V and 12 bases from J, the junction contained 12 bases not matched to a gene. There are 15 residues in the CDR3. Per germline, CDR1 SGHRS and CDR2 YFSETQ.

The rearrangement links TRBV18 to TRBJ2-3, with 11 positions matching TRBD2. The CDR3 runs to 15 residues. V gave up 5 bases and J gave up 1 base; unmatched junction bases: 2. Germline CDR1 and CDR2: KGHSH and LQKENI. CDR3: CASSEGLAGTDTQYF. CDR3 nucleotide sequence: TGTGCCAGCTCAGAGGGACTAGCGGGCACAGATACGCAGTATTTT.

The chain is built from TRBV27 and TRBJ2-5, with TRBD2 matching 7 bases. The CDR3 covers 14 residues. The V gene's germline CDR1 is MNHEY and CDR2 SMNVEV (reference sequence). V lost 4 bases, J lost 5 bases, and 7 bases stayed unmatched. CDR3 region: CASSSVVGGETQYF. The CDR3 nucleotides read TGTGCCAGCAGTTCCGTTGTCGGGGGGGAGACCCAGTACTTC.

This rearrangement joins TRBV7-2 to TRBJ2-3; weak D call: TRBD2 (6 bases). Germline lookup yields CDR1 SGHTA and CDR2 FQGNSA. With 5 bases removed from V and 1 base from J, the gap between germline ends came to 16 bases. This CDR3 contains 16 residues. CDR3 DNA: TGTGCCAGCAGCCCTTTTGGGTGGGGGGGCACAGATACGCAGTATTTT. Its protein product is CASSPFGWGGTDTQYF.

J is TRBJ1-1 and V is TRBV5-5, with 7 bases aligning to TRBD1. Per germline, CDR1 SGHKS and CDR2 YYEKEE (reference sequence). There are 13 residues in the CDR3. Trimming took 2 bases from V and 4 from J; bases not matched to a gene: 2. In DNA, the CDR3 is TGTGCCAGCAGCTTTACAGGGGCCACTGAAGCTTTCTTT. As protein: CASSFTGATEAFF.

This clone was found a few times. This chain connects TRBV10-1 to TRBJ2-7; maybe TRBD2 (6 bases). Trimming removed 6 bases from V and 3 bases from J, with 12 bases in between. Germline V CDR1 and CDR2: WNHNN, SYGVQD (reference sequence). The CDR3 contains 13 residues. CDR3 in amino acids: CASRGTELYEQYV. In nucleotides, the CDR3 is TGCGCCAGCAGGGGGACTGAGCTCTACGAGCAGTACGTC.

V is TRBV5-6 and J is TRBJ1-2; a weak D match, TRBD1 (6 bases). V shed 1 base and J shed 8 bases, with 18 bases lying between them. The CDR3 extends over 15 amino acids. Germline values: CDR1 SGHDT, CDR2 YYEEEE. CDR3 in amino acids: CASSLPTGQSRGYTF. DNA for the CDR3: TGTGCCAGCAGCTTGCCTACAGGGCAAAGTAGGGGCTACACCTTC.

The chain is built from TRBV28 and TRBJ1-1, with a tentative D call TRBD1 (5 bases). The CDR3 covers 15 residues. Germline V gene data show CDR1 as MDHEN and CDR2 as SYDVKM. V gave up 6 bases and J gave up 1 base, with 15 bases separating them. CDR3 protein: CASRAYSGPNTEAFF. CDR3 sequence (DNA): TGTGCCAGCAGAGCCTACTCAGGGCCGAACACTGAAGCTTTCTTT. Looking up the rest from reference TRBV28 and TRBJ1-1 gives the full variable domain: DVKVTQSSRYLVKRTGEKVFLECVQDMDHENMFWYRQDPGLGLRLIYFSYDVKMKEKGDIPEGYSVSREKKERFSLILESASTNQTSMYLCASRAYSGPNTEAFFGQGTRLTVV.

The CDR3 DNA reads as TGCGCCAGCAGCTCGGGGGAACTCTCTGGAAACACCATATATTTT. This encodes CASSSGELSGNTIYF. J is TRBJ1-3 and V is TRBV5-1, with TRBD1 as a possible D gene (5 bases). The CDR3 contains 15 residues. Germline V CDR1 and CDR2: SGHRS, YFSETQ. V gave up 3 bases and J gave up 0 bases, with 10 bases separating them.

The rearrangement uses TRBV6-5 and TRBJ1-5; 7 positions agree with TRBD1. The CDR3 has 14 amino acids. CDR1 and CDR2 (germline): MNHEY, SVGAGI. J lost 2 bases, V lost 7 bases, and 5 bases had no gene match. The CDR3 nucleotides read TGTGCCAGCATAGGGGGCTTCGGCAATCAGCCCCAGCATTTT. This codes for CASIGGFGNQPQHF.

The CDR3 coding sequence is TGTGCCATCAGTGACCGCCCTGCGGGGGGGCCCCAAGAGACCCAGTACTTC. Its protein is CAISDRPAGGPQETQYF. The chain recombines TRBV10-3 with TRBJ2-5; TRBD2 agrees at 9 bases. The CDR3 spans 17 residues. The V gene end was trimmed by 3 bases and the J gene end by 1 base; junction bases not matched to a gene: 9. The germline CDR1 and CDR2 sequences are ENHRY and SYGVKD.

The chain links TRBV5-1 to TRBJ2-1; D gene unclear. The CDR3 spans 14 residues. Germline V CDR1 and CDR2: SGHRS, YFSETQ. Trimming shortened V by 0 bases and J by 8 bases, and 12 bases separated the two germline ends. This CDR3 reads CASSLAASLDEQFF. The CDR3 DNA reads as TGCGCCAGCAGCTTGGCCGCGAGCCTGGATGAGCAGTTCTTC.

This chain connects TRBV4-2 to TRBJ2-5, with 11 bases fitting TRBD2. The trim removed 3 bases at V and 4 bases at J, leaving 4 bases unmatched. The CDR3 is made up of 15 amino acids. The germline gives CDR1 LGHNA, CDR2 YNFKEQ. CDR3 sequence (DNA): TGTGCCAGCAGCCACATCCTAGCGGGGGGAGAGACCCAGTACTTC. It codes for CASSHILAGGETQYF.

The chain employs TRBV28 and TRBJ1-4; D might be TRBD1 (6 bases). Germline V gene sequence: CDR1 MDHEN, CDR2 SYDVKM. Deletions cut 3 bases from V and 7 bases from J, with 12 bases between. CDR3 length equals 14 residues. The CDR3 nucleotides read TGTGCCAGCAGTTTCAAACAGGGTGCTGAAAAACTGTTTTTT. This translates into CASSFKQGAEKLFF.

The chain links TRBV10-2 to TRBJ1-2; possibly TRBD1 for D (6 bases). The CDR3 sequence is 12 residues long. Germline CDR1 reads WSHSY; CDR2 reads SAAADI. The ends were cut back, 7 bases at V and 5 bases at J, with 11 bases in the middle. The CDR3 bases are TGCGCCAGCACCCCAGGACAGTATGGCTACACCTTC. It translates to CASTPGQYGYTF.

V usage is TRBV2 and J usage is TRBJ2-2, with D hard to call. CDR3 length: 15 amino acids. Between the trimmed V and J ends, which lost 1 base and 6 bases, there was a span of 12 bases. Germline CDR1 reads SNHLY; CDR2 reads FYNNEI. The CDR3 DNA is TGTGCCAGCAGTGAAGGCTGGGCTGGTGCCGGGGAGCTGTTTTTT. Encoded protein: CASSEGWAGAGELFF.

The rearrangement joins TRBV5-8 to TRBJ2-1; tentatively, D is TRBD2 (6 bases). V was clipped by 4 bases and J by 4 bases, with 12 bases between them. Germline-derived CDR1 and CDR2 are SGHTS and YDEGEE. This CDR3 is 14 amino acids long. CDR3 region: CASSPGRGYNEQFF. The CDR3 DNA reads TGTGCCAGCAGCCCGGGCCGGGGGTACAATGAGCAGTTCTTC.